Included here is one T cell receptor beta chain sequence, with context. The target antigen is unknown. Assay used: immunoSEQ multiplex PCR; TCRdb lists only in-frame clones, some missing. The sample comprises over 60,000 clones, 91% of which are singletons, and roughly 30% rests with the top ten. This record belongs to a study of siplizumab effects on memory and regulatory T cells. Trimming at V came to 5 bases and at J to 3 bases, leaving 9 bases not matched to a gene. Germline V gene data show CDR1 as LNHNV and CDR2 as YYDKDF (reference sequence). This CDR3 region has 16 residues. Study-wide results and caveats: A small minority of alloreactive clones were mapped to unstimulated subsets. Siplizumab brought about a significant reduction in alloreactive sequences traceable to unstimulated CD4+ memory cells. A naive or memory phenotype could not be assigned to roughly 75-97% of the proliferating CD4+ or CD8+ clones.

This receptor was taken from a human donor in good health. The sequenced material came from CD8+ T cells sorted from blood. J is TRBJ1-5 and V is TRBV15; TRBD1 matches 8 bases. CDR3 sequence: CATSVRTGNINQPQHF. In DNA, the CDR3 is TGTGCCACCAGCGTCCGGACAGGGAATATCAATCAGCCCCAGCATTTT.